This TCR beta chain was observed in a study of T cells and Merkel cell carcinoma outcomes. The study, taken as a whole, reports: Merkel cell carcinoma outcomes were reportedly predicted by repertoire and T-cell density.

CDR3 length: 15 amino acids. Per germline, CDR1 LNHNV and CDR2 YYDKDF (reference sequence). V was cut by 4 bases and J by 0 bases, with 7 bases left in between. Sequenced by immunoSEQ multiplex PCR; TCRdb stores in-frame clones only, minus some. The sample lists 12,000 to 15,000 clones, about nine tenths seen once, with roughly 2% in the top ten. The sample holds a few counts of this clone. The antigen is undetermined. The chain joins TRBV15 to TRBJ2-6; no definite D call. The TCR sequence derives from a human donor with Merkel cell carcinoma. Sequencing was done on a sample of tumor tissue from Merkel cell carcinoma. The CDR3 DNA follows: TGTGCCACCAGCACTAGGAGCTCTGGGGCCAACGTCCTGACTTTC. Protein sequence: CATSTRSSGANVLTF.